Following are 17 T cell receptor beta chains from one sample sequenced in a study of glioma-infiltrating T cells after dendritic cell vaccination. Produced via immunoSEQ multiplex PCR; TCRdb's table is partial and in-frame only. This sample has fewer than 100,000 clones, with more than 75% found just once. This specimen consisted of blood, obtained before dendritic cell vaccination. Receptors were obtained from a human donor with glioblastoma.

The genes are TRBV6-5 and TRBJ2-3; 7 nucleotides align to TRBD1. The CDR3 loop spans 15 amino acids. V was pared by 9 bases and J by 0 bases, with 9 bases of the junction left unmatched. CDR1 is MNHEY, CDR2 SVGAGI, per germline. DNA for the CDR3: TGTGCCAGTAGCGAACTGACAGGGAGCACAGATACGCAGTATTTT. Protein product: CASSELTGSTDTQYF.

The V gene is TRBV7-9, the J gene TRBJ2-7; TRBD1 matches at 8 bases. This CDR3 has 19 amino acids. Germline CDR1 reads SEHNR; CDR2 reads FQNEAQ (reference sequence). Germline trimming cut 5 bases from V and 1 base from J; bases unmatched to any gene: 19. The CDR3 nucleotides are TGTGCCAGCAGCCCCCACCGGACAGGGTTGTATATTGTGTCCTACGAGCAGTACTTC. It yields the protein CASSPHRTGLYIVSYEQYF.

The CDR3 coding sequence is TGTGCTAGTGGTTTGGTGGTCAGCACATACTATAGCAATCAGCCCCAGCATTTT. Its translation: CASGLVVSTYYSNQPQHF. The V call is TRBV12-5, the J call TRBJ1-5; D is unresolved. The CDR3 is 18 residues long. Germline CDR1 and CDR2: LGHNT and FRNRAP. Trimming pared 0 bases from V and 0 bases from J, leaving 15 bases between. Filled out from reference TRBV12-5 and TRBJ1-5, the complete variable domain reads DARVTQTPRHKVTEMGQEVTMRCQPILGHNTVFWYRQTMMQGLELLAYFRNRAPLDDSGMPKDRFSAEMPDATLATLKIQPSEPRDSAVYFCASGLVVSTYYSNQPQHFGDGTRLSIL.

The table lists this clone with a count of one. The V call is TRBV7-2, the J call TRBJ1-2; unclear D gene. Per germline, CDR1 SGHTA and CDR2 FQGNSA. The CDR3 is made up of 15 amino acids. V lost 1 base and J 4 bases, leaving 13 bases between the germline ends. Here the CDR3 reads CASSLDPGYSYGYTF. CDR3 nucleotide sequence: TGTGCCAGCAGCTTAGACCCCGGGTATAGCTATGGCTACACCTTC.

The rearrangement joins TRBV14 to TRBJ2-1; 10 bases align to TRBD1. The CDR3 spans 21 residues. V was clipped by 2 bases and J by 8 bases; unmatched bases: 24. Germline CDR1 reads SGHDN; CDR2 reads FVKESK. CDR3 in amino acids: CASSQLPYPSPGTGATDEQFF. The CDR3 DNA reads TGTGCCAGCAGCCAATTACCGTACCCCTCCCCCGGGACAGGGGCCACGGATGAGCAGTTCTTC.

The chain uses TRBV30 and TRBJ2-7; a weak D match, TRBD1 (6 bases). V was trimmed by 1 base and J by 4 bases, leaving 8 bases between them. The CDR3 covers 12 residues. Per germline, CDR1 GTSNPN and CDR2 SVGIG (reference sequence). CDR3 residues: CAWSGGRYEQYF. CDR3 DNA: TGTGCCTGGAGTGGGGGGCGGTACGAGCAGTACTTC.

CDR3 DNA: TGTGCCAGCAGCTTGGACACTAACTATGGCTACACCTTC. Protein product: CASSLDTNYGYTF. This chain links TRBV5-5 with TRBJ1-2; D gene unclear. Germline CDR1 SGHKS, CDR2 YYEKEE (reference sequence). There are 13 residues in the CDR3. V gave up 0 bases and J gave up 0 bases, with 3 bases separating them. Supplemented by reference TRBV5-5 and TRBJ1-2, the full variable domain reads DAGVTQSPTHLIKTRGQQVTLRCSPISGHKSVSWYQQVLGQGPQFIFQYYEKEERGRGNFPDRFSARQFPNYSSELNVNALLLGDSALYLCASSLDTNYGYTFGSGTRLTVV.

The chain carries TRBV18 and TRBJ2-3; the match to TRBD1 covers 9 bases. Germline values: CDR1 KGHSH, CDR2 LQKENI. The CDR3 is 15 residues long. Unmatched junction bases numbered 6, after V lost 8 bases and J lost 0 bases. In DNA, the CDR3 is TGTGCCAGCCGGGACAGGGAGGCTAGCACAGATACGCAGTATTTT. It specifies CASRDREASTDTQYF.

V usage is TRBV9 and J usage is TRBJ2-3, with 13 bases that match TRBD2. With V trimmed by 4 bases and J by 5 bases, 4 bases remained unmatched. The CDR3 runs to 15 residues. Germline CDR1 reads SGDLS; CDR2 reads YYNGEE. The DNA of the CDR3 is TGTGCCAGCAGCCCAGGGACTAGCGGGATAGATACGCAGTATTTT. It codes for CASSPGTSGIDTQYF.

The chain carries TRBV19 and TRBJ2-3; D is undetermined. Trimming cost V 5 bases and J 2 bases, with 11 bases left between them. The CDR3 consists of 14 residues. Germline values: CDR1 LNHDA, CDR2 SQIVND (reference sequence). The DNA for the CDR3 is TGTGCCAGTAGTTCTCAACACCACACAGATACGCAGTATTTT. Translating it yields CASSSQHHTDTQYF.

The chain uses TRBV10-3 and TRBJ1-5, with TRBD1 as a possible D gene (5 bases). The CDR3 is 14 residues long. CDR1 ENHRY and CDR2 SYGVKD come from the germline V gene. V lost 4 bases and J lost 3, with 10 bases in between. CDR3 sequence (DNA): TGTGCCATCAGTGTTGGGGGGAACAATCAGCCCCAGCATTTT. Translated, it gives CAISVGGNNQPQHF.

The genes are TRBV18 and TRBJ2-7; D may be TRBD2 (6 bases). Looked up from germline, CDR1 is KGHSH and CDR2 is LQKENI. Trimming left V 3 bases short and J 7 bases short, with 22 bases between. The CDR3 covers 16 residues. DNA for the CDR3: TGTGCCAGCTCACCCAGCGGTAGCGGATACGGGGGTGAGCAGTACTTC. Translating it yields CASSPSGSGYGGEQYF.

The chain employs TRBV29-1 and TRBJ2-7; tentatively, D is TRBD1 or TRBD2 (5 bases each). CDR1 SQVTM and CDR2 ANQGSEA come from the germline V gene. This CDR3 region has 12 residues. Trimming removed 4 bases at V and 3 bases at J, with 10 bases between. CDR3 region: CSVGDSGYEQYF. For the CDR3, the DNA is TGCAGCGTTGGAGACAGCGGCTACGAGCAGTACTTC.

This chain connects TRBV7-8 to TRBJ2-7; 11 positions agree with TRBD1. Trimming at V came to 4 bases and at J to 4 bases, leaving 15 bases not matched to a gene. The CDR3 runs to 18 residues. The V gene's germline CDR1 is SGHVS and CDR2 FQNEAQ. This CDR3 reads CASSSPFGTGGLRYEQYF. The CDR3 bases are TGTGCCAGCAGCTCACCCTTCGGGACAGGGGGTTTGCGGTACGAGCAGTACTTC.

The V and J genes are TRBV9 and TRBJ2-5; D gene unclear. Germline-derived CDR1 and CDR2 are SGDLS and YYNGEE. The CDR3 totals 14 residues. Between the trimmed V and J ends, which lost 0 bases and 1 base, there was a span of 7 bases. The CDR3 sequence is CASSVESSQETQYF. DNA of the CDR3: TGTGCCAGCAGCGTAGAATCTAGCCAAGAGACCCAGTACTTC.

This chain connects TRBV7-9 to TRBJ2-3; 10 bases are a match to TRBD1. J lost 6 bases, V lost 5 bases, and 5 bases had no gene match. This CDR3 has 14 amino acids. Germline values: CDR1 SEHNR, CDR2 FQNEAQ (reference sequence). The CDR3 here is CASSMTGGRDTQYF. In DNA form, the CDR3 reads TGTGCCAGCAGCATGACAGGGGGCCGGGATACGCAGTATTTT.

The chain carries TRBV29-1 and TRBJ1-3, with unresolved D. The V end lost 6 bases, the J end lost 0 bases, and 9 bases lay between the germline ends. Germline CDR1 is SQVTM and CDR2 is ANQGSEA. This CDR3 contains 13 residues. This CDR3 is CSVEHSSGNTIYF. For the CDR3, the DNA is TGCAGCGTCGAACATAGCTCTGGAAACACCATATATTTT. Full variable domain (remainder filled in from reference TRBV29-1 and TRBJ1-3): SAVISQKPSRDICQRGTSLTIQCQVDSQVTMMFWYRQQPGQSLTLIATANQGSEATYESGFVIDKFPISRPNLTFSTLTVSNMSPEDSSIYLCSVEHSSGNTIYFGEGSWLTVV.